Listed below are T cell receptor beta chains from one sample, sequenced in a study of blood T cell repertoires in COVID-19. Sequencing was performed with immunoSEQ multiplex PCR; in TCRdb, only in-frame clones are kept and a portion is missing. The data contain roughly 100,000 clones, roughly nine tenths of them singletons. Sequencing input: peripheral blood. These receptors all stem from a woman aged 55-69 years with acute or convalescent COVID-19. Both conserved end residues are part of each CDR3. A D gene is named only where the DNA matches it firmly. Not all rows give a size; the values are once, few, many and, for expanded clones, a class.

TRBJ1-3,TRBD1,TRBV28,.,CASSLYGRTGNSGNTIYF,TGTGCCAGCAGTTTATACGGAAGGACAGGGAACTCTGGAAACACCATATATTTT
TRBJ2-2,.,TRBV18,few,CASSPLAQPTGELFF,TGTGCCAGCTCACCACTTGCACAGCCTACCGGGGAGCTGTTTTTT
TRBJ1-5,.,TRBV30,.,CAWSVYRQGRLQPQHF,TGTGCCTGGAGTGTATATAGGCAGGGTCGGTTGCAGCCCCAGCATTTT
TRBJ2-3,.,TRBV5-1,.,CASSLLSDTDTQYF,TGCGCCAGCAGCTTGTTGAGTGACACAGATACGCAGTATTTT
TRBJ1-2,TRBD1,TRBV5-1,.,CASSRSGTGFNYGYTF,TGCGCCAGCAGCAGAAGTGGGACAGGCTTTAACTATGGCTACACCTTC
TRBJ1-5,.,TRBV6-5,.,CASSTGTQQPQHF,TGTGCCAGCAGTACCGGGACACAACAGCCCCAGCATTTT
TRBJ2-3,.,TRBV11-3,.,CASSLSGPGTDTQYF,TGTGCCAGCAGCTTAAGCGGACCGGGCACAGATACGCAGTATTTT
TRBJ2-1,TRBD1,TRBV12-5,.,CASGLGQGNHNEQFF,TGTGCTAGTGGACTGGGACAGGGGAACCACAATGAGCAGTTCTTC
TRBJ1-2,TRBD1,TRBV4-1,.,CASSQLTGVNGYTF,TGCGCCAGCAGCCAGCTGACAGGGGTAAATGGCTACACCTTC
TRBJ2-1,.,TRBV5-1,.,CASSLLGGSSYNEQFF,TGCGCCAGCAGCTTACTTGGGGGGAGCTCCTACAATGAGCAGTTCTTC
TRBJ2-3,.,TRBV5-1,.,CASSLQTHATDTQYF,TGCGCCAGCAGCTTACAGACGCACGCCACAGATACGCAGTATTTT
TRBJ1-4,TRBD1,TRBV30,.,CAWTLTGGREKLFF,TGTGCCTGGACGCTGACAGGGGGTCGAGAAAAACTGTTTTTT
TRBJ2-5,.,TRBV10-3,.,CAISGGEETQYF,TGTGCCATCAGTGGGGGGGAAGAGACCCAGTACTTC
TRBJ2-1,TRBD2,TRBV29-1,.,CSVGSAGGSYNEQFF,TGCAGCGTTGGATCAGCGGGAGGGTCCTACAATGAGCAGTTCTTC
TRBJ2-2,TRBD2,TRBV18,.,CASTAGEDTGELFF,TGTGCCAGCACGGCGGGAGAGGACACCGGGGAGCTGTTTTTT
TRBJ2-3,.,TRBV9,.,CASSVGGNTQYF,TGTGCCAGCAGCGTAGGGGGCAATACGCAGTATTTT
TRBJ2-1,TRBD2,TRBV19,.,CASNTAGAVSEQFF,TGTGCCAGTAATACAGCGGGAGCGGTAAGTGAGCAGTTCTTC
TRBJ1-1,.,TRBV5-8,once,CASSFERGSGTEAFF,TGTGCCAGCAGCTTCGAGAGGGGGTCGGGTACTGAAGCTTTCTTT
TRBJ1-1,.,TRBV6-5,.,CASSQIKNTEAFF,TGTGCCAGCAGCCAAATCAAGAACACTGAAGCTTTCTTT
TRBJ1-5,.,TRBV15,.,CATSRDVRLGNQPQHF,TGTGCCACCAGCAGAGATGTCAGGCTGGGCAATCAGCCCCAGCATTTT
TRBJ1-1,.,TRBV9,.,CASSVGVGKDTEAFF,TGTGCCAGCAGCGTAGGGGTGGGCAAGGACACTGAAGCTTTCTTT
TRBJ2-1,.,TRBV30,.,CASSPGGTSYNEQFF,TGTGCCTCAAGCCCTGGCGGGACCTCCTACAATGAGCAGTTCTTC
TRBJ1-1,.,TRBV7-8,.,CASSLGSSDSEAFF,TGTGCCAGCAGCTTAGGTAGCAGTGACAGTGAAGCTTTCTTT
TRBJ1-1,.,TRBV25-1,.,CASSTPGLGDTEAFF,TGTGCCAGCAGTACGCCGGGACTGGGGGACACTGAAGCTTTCTTT
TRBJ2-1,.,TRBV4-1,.,CASSQVDSDEQFF,TGCGCCAGCAGCCAGGTAGACAGTGATGAGCAGTTCTTC
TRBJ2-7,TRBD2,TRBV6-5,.,CASRLAELYEQYF,TGTGCCAGCAGACTAGCGGAACTCTACGAGCAGTACTTC
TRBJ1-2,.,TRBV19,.,CASSSVSLNYGYTF,TGTGCCAGTAGCTCAGTGTCCCTGAACTATGGCTACACCTTC
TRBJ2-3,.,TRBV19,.,CASSTRTTLSASTDTQYF,TGTGCCAGTAGTACGAGGACTACTTTAAGTGCCAGCACAGATACGCAGTATTTT
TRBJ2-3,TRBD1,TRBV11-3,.,CASSLVGGQGAQLSTDTQYF,TGTGCCAGCAGCTTAGTAGGCGGGCAGGGGGCCCAGCTTAGCACAGATACGCAGTATTTT
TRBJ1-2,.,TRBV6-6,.,CASVPPEFDAYTF,TGTGCCAGCGTTCCCCCCGAGTTTGATGCCTACACCTTC
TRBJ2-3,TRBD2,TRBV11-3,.,CASSEGLAPDTQYF,TGTGCCAGCAGCGAGGGACTAGCCCCAGATACGCAGTATTTT
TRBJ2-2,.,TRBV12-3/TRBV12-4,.,CASSPFTGELFF,TGTGCCAGCAGTCCTTTCACCGGGGAGCTGTTTTTT
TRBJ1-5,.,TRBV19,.,CASRGTAYSNQPQHF,TGTGCCAGTAGAGGGACTGCGTATAGCAATCAGCCCCAGCATTTT
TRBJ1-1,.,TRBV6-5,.,CASSQAGEAFF,TGTGCCAGCAGCCAGGCGGGTGAAGCTTTCTTT
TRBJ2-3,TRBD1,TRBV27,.,CASSPYQGAGARDTQYF,TGTGCCAGCAGTCCCTACCAGGGGGCCGGCGCTCGGGATACGCAGTATTTT
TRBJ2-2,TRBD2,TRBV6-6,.,CASSYNSGKTGELFF,TGTGCCAGCAGTTACAATAGCGGGAAAACCGGGGAGCTGTTTTTT
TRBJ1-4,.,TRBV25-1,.,CASKPGWANEKLFF,TGTGCCAGCAAACCGGGGTGGGCTAATGAAAAACTGTTTTTT
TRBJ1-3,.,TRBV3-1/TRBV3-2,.,CASSQYSGSGNTIYF,TGTGCCAGCAGCCAATATTCCGGCTCTGGAAACACCATATATTTT
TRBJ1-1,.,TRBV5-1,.,CASSLGQMSTEAFF,TGCGCCAGCAGCTTGGGACAGATGAGCACTGAAGCTTTCTTT
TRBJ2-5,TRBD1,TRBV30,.,CAWREAGGRPQETQYF,TGTGCCTGGAGGGAAGCAGGGGGACGCCCCCAAGAGACCCAGTACTTC
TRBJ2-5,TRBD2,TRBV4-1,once,CASSQEVAGALLQTQYF,TGCGCCAGCAGCCAAGAGGTAGCGGGAGCCCTTCTGCAGACCCAGTACTTC
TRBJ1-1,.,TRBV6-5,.,CASHEQTGTEAFF,TGTGCCAGCCATGAACAGACAGGCACTGAAGCTTTCTTT
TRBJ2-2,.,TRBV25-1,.,CASSGRDTGELFF,TGTGCCAGCAGTGGGAGGGACACCGGGGAGCTGTTTTTT
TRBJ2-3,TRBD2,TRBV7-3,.,CASSLTSGSADTQYF,TGTGCCAGCAGCTTAACTAGCGGGAGTGCGGATACGCAGTATTTT
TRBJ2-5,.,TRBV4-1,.,CASSQDLFQGREETQYF,TGCGCCAGCAGCCAAGATCTTTTTCAGGGGAGAGAGGAGACCCAGTACTTC
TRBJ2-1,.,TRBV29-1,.,CSAGRGSEQFF,TGCAGCGCCGGAAGGGGAAGTGAGCAGTTCTTC
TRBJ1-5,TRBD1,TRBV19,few,CASSISKDRDHQPQHF,TGTGCCAGTAGTATCTCCAAGGACAGGGATCATCAGCCCCAGCATTTT
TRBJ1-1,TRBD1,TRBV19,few,CASSAGGMGNTEAFF,TGTGCCAGTTCGGCAGGGGGCATGGGTAACACTGAAGCTTTCTTT
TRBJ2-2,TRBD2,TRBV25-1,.,CASSELAGVGGELFF,TGTGCCAGCAGTGAACTAGCGGGAGTTGGTGGGGAGCTGTTTTTT
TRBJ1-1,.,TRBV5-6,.,CASSFGSSFWGASVAEAFF,TGTGCCAGCAGCTTCGGGTCCTCGTTTTGGGGCGCCTCGGTGGCTGAAGCTTTCTTT
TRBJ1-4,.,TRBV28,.,CASSLFRYNEKLFF,TGTGCCAGCAGTTTGTTCAGGTACAATGAAAAACTGTTTTTT
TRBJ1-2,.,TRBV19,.,CASSIGGPAGGYTF,TGTGCCAGTAGTATAGGAGGCCCGGCGGGCGGCTACACCTTC
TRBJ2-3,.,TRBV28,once,CASTQSTDTQYF,TGTGCCAGCACCCAATCCACAGATACGCAGTATTTT
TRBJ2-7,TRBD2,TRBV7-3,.,CASSWSNSGSHYEQYF,TGTGCCAGCAGCTGGTCCAATAGCGGGTCACACTACGAGCAGTACTTC
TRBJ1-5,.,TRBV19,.,CASIAQGSGPQHF,TGTGCCAGCATCGCGCAGGGGTCAGGGCCCCAGCATTTT